Listed below are T cell receptor beta chains from one sample, sequenced in a study of early T cells in non-severe SARS-CoV-2 infection. TCRdb analysed the 5' RACE reads with MiXCR anew, one entry per CDR3 protein. Of approximately 85,000 distinct CDR3 sequences in the sample, around an eighth were seen once. The sample comprised whole blood. The receptors come from an adult who was a healthcare worker with PCR-confirmed SARS-CoV-2 infection or an uninfected control (not recorded which). CDR3s include the opening cysteine and the closing phenylalanine or tryptophan. A D gene is named only where the DNA matches it firmly. Part of the rows lack a size; the others show once, few, many or a class for expanded clones.

CDR3nt: TGTGCCAGCAGGCGGGGACTAGCGGGAGATTCGGGGGAGACCCAGTACTTC
CDR3aa: CASRRGLAGDSGETQYF
len: 17
v_gene: TRBV7-9
abundance: -
d_gene: TRBD2
j_gene: TRBJ2-5

CDR3nt: TGTGCCAGCACCTGGACAGGGGCGGGTGGACTCTATGGCTACACCTTC
CDR3aa: CASTWTGAGGLYGYTF
len: 16
v_gene: TRBV21-1
abundance: many
d_gene: -
j_gene: TRBJ1-2

CDR3nt: TGTGCCAGCAGTCGGGAGCGGGACCGGGTTGAGCAGTTCTTC
CDR3aa: CASSRERDRVEQFF
len: 14
v_gene: TRBV11-2
abundance: many
d_gene: TRBD2
j_gene: TRBJ2-1

CDR3nt: TGTGCCAGCAGTGACGTCCTCCCCACAGATACGCAGTATTTT
CDR3aa: CASSDVLPTDTQYF
len: 14
v_gene: TRBV6-2/TRBV6-3
abundance: few
d_gene: -
j_gene: TRBJ2-3

CDR3nt: TGCGCCAGCAGCTCGGTCTACAGGGGGCGAGACACCGGGGAGCTGTTTTTT
CDR3aa: CASSSVYRGRDTGELFF
len: 17
v_gene: TRBV5-1
abundance: many
d_gene: TRBD1
j_gene: TRBJ2-2

CDR3nt: TGTGCCAGCTCACCACCGGGCAGCACAGATACGCAGTATTTT
CDR3aa: CASSPPGSTDTQYF
len: 14
v_gene: TRBV18
abundance: -
d_gene: -
j_gene: TRBJ2-3

CDR3nt: TGTGCCAGCAGTGAGGACAACTATGGCTACACCTTC
CDR3aa: CASSEDNYGYTF
len: 12
v_gene: TRBV6-2/TRBV6-3
abundance: -
d_gene: -
j_gene: TRBJ1-2

CDR3nt: TGTGCCAGCAGCTCCCAAGGAGTAGTCTACGAGCAGTACTTC
CDR3aa: CASSSQGVVYEQYF
len: 14
v_gene: TRBV7-9
abundance: few
d_gene: -
j_gene: TRBJ2-7

CDR3nt: TGTGCCGTACAGGGGGGGAACTATGGCTACACCTTC
CDR3aa: CAVQGGNYGYTF
len: 12
v_gene: TRBV10-3
abundance: many
d_gene: TRBD1
j_gene: TRBJ1-2

CDR3nt: TGTGCCAGCACCTCGACAGGGAGACAGCCCCAGCATTTT
CDR3aa: CASTSTGRQPQHF
len: 13
v_gene: TRBV12-3/TRBV12-4
abundance: -
d_gene: TRBD1
j_gene: TRBJ1-5

CDR3nt: TGCGCCAGCAGCCCCCCGGGGGCCCACGAGCAGTACTTC
CDR3aa: CASSPPGAHEQYF
len: 13
v_gene: TRBV5-1
abundance: -
d_gene: -
j_gene: TRBJ2-7

CDR3nt: TGCAGTGCTAGAGACAAAACGACTAGCGGGGGCTCCTACAATGAGCAGTTCTTC
CDR3aa: CSARDKTTSGGSYNEQFF
len: 18
v_gene: TRBV20-1
abundance: few
d_gene: TRBD2
j_gene: TRBJ2-1

CDR3nt: TGTGCCAGCTCACCAGTAGTAGCGGTTTCCTACAATGAGCAGTTCTTC
CDR3aa: CASSPVVAVSYNEQFF
len: 16
v_gene: TRBV18
abundance: few
d_gene: -
j_gene: TRBJ2-1

CDR3nt: TGTGCCAGCAGCCAAGCCACTGGGACAGGGGCCTACAATGAGCAGTTCTTC
CDR3aa: CASSQATGTGAYNEQFF
len: 17
v_gene: TRBV4-2
abundance: -
d_gene: TRBD1
j_gene: TRBJ2-1

CDR3nt: TGTGCCAGCAGCTTGTTTGGGGCGTTGTACGAGCAGTACTTC
CDR3aa: CASSLFGALYEQYF
len: 14
v_gene: TRBV5-4
abundance: few
d_gene: -
j_gene: TRBJ2-7

CDR3nt: TGCGCCAGCAGCCCCGGGACTACCCACGAGCAGTACTTC
CDR3aa: CASSPGTTHEQYF
len: 13
v_gene: TRBV10-1
abundance: -
d_gene: TRBD2
j_gene: TRBJ2-7

CDR3nt: TGTGCCAGCCGCAGAATCACAGATACGCAGTATTTT
CDR3aa: CASRRITDTQYF
len: 12
v_gene: TRBV2
abundance: -
d_gene: -
j_gene: TRBJ2-3

CDR3nt: TGTGCCAGCAGCGTAGGACAGGGCTTAACTTTCTTT
CDR3aa: CASSVGQGLTFF
len: 12
v_gene: TRBV9
abundance: many
d_gene: TRBD1
j_gene: TRBJ1-1